This T cell receptor beta chain comes out of a study of early T cells in non-severe SARS-CoV-2 infection (TCRdb year 2021). About the study as a whole: TCR sequencing used bulk RNA from unsorted whole blood, so alpha and beta chains could not be paired. What the work shows at the level of the full study, not this receptor alone: Matching against VDJdb was skewed toward anti-spike CD8 responses, likely underestimated virus-specific expansions, and missed private and CD4 specificities.

This clonotype occurred many times. No antigen is known for it. Base quality data are lacking; no much larger clone is found one base away. Library preparation was by 5' RACE. Sequencing took place on a NextSeq 500. To correct for sequencing error and PCR bias, the TCR library protocol tagged individual cDNA molecules with unique molecular identifiers. TCR alpha and beta chains were both sequenced, and the abundances of alpha and beta sequences in each sample were closely correlated with each other. Processing in the source paper ran as follows. Decombinator V4 was used to perform V gene, J gene and CDR3 annotation of TCR sequences. Expanded TCRs were defined as changing significantly between any two time points under a Poisson model with p below 0.0001. TCR abundances were normalised to the total number of TCRs sequenced in each sample and reported as counts per million. TRAV1-2 paired with TRAJ12, TRAJ20 or TRAJ33 defined MAIT TCRs, while TRAV10 paired with TRAJ18 defined iNKT TCRs. VDJdb, accessed on 1 November 2021, was searched for TCRs annotated for CMV, EBV and SARS-CoV-2, and TCRs annotated for more than one antigen were excluded. Through fastp at Q25 and MiXCR, TCRdb rebuilt clones from the public reads, retaining in-frame beta chains. CDR3 protein sequences are deduplicated, and each keeps its most common genes and DNA. None of the V and J calls come from the authors' own analysis; TCRdb made them. The table for this sample lists about 100,000 distinct CDR3 sequences; approximately 13% of them were counted only once. The ten largest clones take up around 2% of the sample.

Set within a cohort of healthcare workers in London, UK, this nested case-control study involved weekly PCR testing of nasopharyngeal swabs along with blood sampling. Between 23 and 31 March 2020, the week of the UK lockdown, healthcare workers were enrolled and then followed up weekly for as long as 16 weeks. The CDR3 spans 14 residues, from the cysteine through the phenylalanine. Only the CDR3 portion is preserved as DNA: 42 bases, with reading frame beginning at the first base. Trimming at the junction amounts to 7 bases on V and 2 bases on J, and the germline ends lie 17 bases apart. CDR1 and CDR2 were assigned from the germline V gene as SQVTM and ANQGSEA.

Sequencing was done on a sample of whole blood. The sequence is built from TRBV29-1 and TRBJ1-2; the D region possibly corresponds to TRBD1 (6 bases align). This receptor was identified in an adult who was a healthcare worker with PCR-confirmed SARS-CoV-2 infection or an uninfected control (not recorded which). Read as DNA, the sequence is TGCAGCGCCGCTCCAGGGGTCGACAACTATGGCTACACCTTC. Its protein is CSAAPGVDNYGYTF. Joined to the reference TRBV29-1 and TRBJ1-2 proteins, this CDR3 gives the full variable domain: SAVISQKPSRDICQRGTSLTIQCQVDSQVTMMFWYRQQPGQSLTLIATANQGSEATYESGFVIDKFPISRPNLTFSTLTVSNMSPEDSSIYLCSAAPGVDNYGYTFGSGTRLTVV.